This TCR beta chain is from a study of cytomegalovirus exposure and HLA in healthy donors. Study background: The 100 to 150 validation repertoires and the approximately 700 first-cohort repertoires shared a platform, a later analysis reported. Notes on the study in general: Usually a TCR sequence was rare, but some public TCRs were found in many donors. The authors listed approximately 160 TCR beta chains as cytomegalovirus-associated.

This clone appeared once. What it binds is not known. Among the 100 to 150 subjects of the validation cohort, separate from the roughly 670-subject first cohort, were the donors. The CDR3 is 13 amino acids. With 2 bases removed from V and 11 bases from J, the gap between germline ends came to 15 bases. Per germline, CDR1 MDHEN and CDR2 SYDVKM. The data were produced by immunoSEQ multiplex PCR, yet TCRdb's version contains in-frame clones alone and is incomplete. Of roughly 300,000 clones in the sample, 85% to 90% were seen once. The clonotype was recovered from a woman under 30 in good health and CMV-seronegative. The material sequenced was PBMCs. The chain has TRBV28 and TRBJ1-1; a possible D gene is TRBD1 (5 bases). The CDR3 reads CASSLSSGALAFF. For the CDR3, the DNA is TGTGCCAGCAGTTTAAGTAGTGGGGCCCTCGCTTTCTTT.